This entry describes one T cell receptor beta chain. Its antigen remains unidentified. This sample stems from a study of beta chain features in type 1 diabetes. Study-level points and caveats: TCRB CDR3s were moderately but significantly shorter in Type 1 diabetes patients in all four CD4+ subsets.

Every bit of the isolated RNA underwent reverse transcription, so sequencing read expressed TCRB transcripts. Sequencing was performed with immunoSEQ multiplex PCR; in TCRdb, only in-frame clones are kept and a portion is missing. Here the sample spans around 240,000 clones, under 20% being singletons. V dropped 6 bases and J dropped 6; count of bases not matched to a gene: 7. Per germline, CDR1 SNHLY and CDR2 FYNNEI. The CDR3 is made up of 13 amino acids. The V and J genes are TRBV2 and TRBJ2-5; 7 nucleotides agree with TRBD2. Input material: naive CD4+ T cells from blood. The receptor's source is a man aged 25 to 45 with type 1 diabetes. The CDR3 nucleotides are TGTGCCAGCAGAAGGGAGGGGTCGCAGACCCAGTACTTC. It yields the protein CASRREGSQTQYF.